The 26 T cell receptor beta chains below were found in one sample sequenced in a study of T cell responses to AZD1222 COVID-19 vaccine. Assay: immunoSEQ multiplex PCR; the TCRdb copy retains only in-frame clones and omits some. The table records 65,000 to 85,000 clones, under 90% of them present only once. The specimen was peripheral blood, collected on day 0 of AZD1222 vaccination. These receptors originate from an adult in good health.

The genes are TRBV18 and TRBJ2-7; possible D gene TRBD2, 6 bases. This CDR3 contains 15 residues. Germline V gene data show CDR1 as KGHSH and CDR2 as LQKENI. The germline V and J ends were trimmed by 3 bases and 7 bases, with 19 bases remaining between them. CDR3 in amino acids: CASSPSGGEPQEQYF. CDR3 nucleotides: TGTGCCAGCTCACCCAGTGGAGGGGAGCCTCAGGAGCAGTACTTC.

The rearrangement links TRBV19 to TRBJ1-5; D is perhaps TRBD1 (5 bases). The CDR3 spans 14 residues. The germline CDR1 and CDR2 sequences are LNHDA and SQIVND (reference sequence). The germline V and J ends were trimmed by 1 base and 7 bases, with 11 bases remaining between them. CDR3 sequence (DNA): TGTGCCAGTAGTATAGTTGAGGGGAGGCAGCCCCAGCATTTT. Translating gives CASSIVEGRQPQHF.

About this clone: Within the sample, other DNA sequences also encode this same CDR3. The CDR3 region is CASSSTGELFF. CDR3 bases: TGTGCCAGCAGTTCCACCGGGGAGCTGTTTTTT. The J gene is TRBJ2-2, the V gene TRBV12-3 or TRBV12-4; no definite D call. The CDR3 has 11 residues. Trimming left V 4 bases short and J 4 bases short, with 1 base between.

This chain connects TRBV25-1 to TRBJ1-1; D is possibly TRBD1 (5 bases). This CDR3 is built from 14 residues. The V end was cut by 1 base, the J end by 1 base, with 7 bases between. CDR1 MGHDK and CDR2 SYGVNS come from the germline V gene. The CDR3: CASSEWRGNTEAFF. The CDR3 DNA is TGTGCCAGCAGTGAATGGAGGGGGAACACTGAAGCTTTCTTT.

V and J are TRBV6-2 or TRBV6-3 and TRBJ2-7; D assignment may be TRBD1 or TRBD2 (5 bases each). Germline CDR1 reads MNHEY; CDR2 reads SVGEGT. This CDR3 region has 18 residues. V lost 2 bases and J 1 base, leaving 21 bases between the germline ends. CDR3 amino acids: CASSYKNGAPDRSYEQYF. The CDR3 DNA reads TGTGCCAGCAGTTACAAGAACGGGGCGCCAGACCGTTCCTACGAGCAGTACTTC.

The rearrangement links TRBV11-2 to TRBJ1-1; D is ambiguous. V was shortened by 6 bases and J by 4 bases, with 3 bases between the two germline ends. The CDR3 runs 10 residues. CDR1 SGHAT and CDR2 FQNNGV come from the germline V gene. Here the CDR3 DNA reads TGTGCCAGCAGTATCACTGAAGCTTTCTTT. Translation: CASSITEAFF.

The chain joins TRBV6-1 to TRBJ1-2; no definite D call. V gave up 2 bases and J gave up 5 bases, with 9 bases separating them. Per the germline V gene, CDR1 is MNHNS and CDR2 is SASEGT. The CDR3 length is 13 residues. The CDR3 loop reads CASSESGKYGYTF. CDR3 nucleotide sequence: TGTGCCAGCAGTGAATCGGGGAAATATGGCTACACCTTC.

The genes are TRBV3-1 (or the pseudogene TRBV3-2) and TRBJ2-7; D perhaps matches TRBD1 (7 bases). V shed 9 bases and J shed 3 bases, with 12 bases lying between them. CDR1 and CDR2 (germline): LGHDT, YNNKEL (reference sequence). The CDR3 has 12 residues. CDR3 amino acids: CASQGGGYEQYF. The DNA of the CDR3 is TGTGCCAGTCAGGGGGGTGGCTACGAGCAGTACTTC.

The rearrangement uses TRBV7-9 and TRBJ1-5; 7 bases match TRBD1. The CDR3 contains 16 residues. V lost 3 bases and J lost 6; bases outside the gene matches: 11. CDR1 and CDR2 from the germline V gene are SEHNR and FQNEAQ (reference sequence). The CDR3 spells CASSFWTGRERQPQHF. The CDR3 region has the DNA TGTGCCAGCAGCTTCTGGACAGGTCGGGAACGTCAGCCCCAGCATTTT.

The chain uses TRBV11-3 and TRBJ2-2; 11 nucleotides line up with TRBD2. J gave up 4 bases and V 4 bases, and 14 bases lay outside the gene matches. The CDR3 spans 19 residues. Germline V lookup: CDR1 SGHNT, CDR2 YENEEA. The CDR3 loop reads CASSSGWIAGGPSTGELFF. CDR3 coding DNA: TGTGCCAGCAGCTCTGGTTGGATAGCGGGGGGGCCAAGCACCGGGGAGCTGTTTTTT.

The chain carries TRBV6-5 and TRBJ2-5; no firm D call. V lost 0 bases to trimming and J lost 3 bases, with 8 bases between them. The CDR3 sequence is 14 residues long. Germline CDR1 reads MNHEY; CDR2 reads SVGAGI. The CDR3 sequence is CASSYSGPKETQYF. Written as DNA, the CDR3 is TGTGCCAGCAGTTACTCCGGACCCAAAGAGACCCAGTACTTC.

The CDR3 loop is CASSRGSSYEQYF. CDR3 coding DNA: TGTGCCAGCAGTAGGGGCAGCTCCTACGAGCAGTACTTC. The rearrangement uses TRBV6-5 and TRBJ2-7, with D tentatively TRBD1 (5 bases). The CDR3 has 13 residues. V lost 5 bases to trimming and J lost 0 bases, with 8 bases between them. The germline CDR1 and CDR2 sequences are MNHEY and SVGAGI.

This clone was detected a few times. The chain has TRBV2 and TRBJ2-2, with 8 bases lining up with TRBD1. In germline, CDR1 is SNHLY, CDR2 FYNNEI. V was pared by 8 bases and J by 5 bases, with 19 bases of the junction left unmatched. This CDR3 is 18 amino acids long. The DNA of the CDR3 is TGTGCCAGCCTCCGAGCCTGGCTACAGGGGGAAAAAACCGGGGAGCTGTTTTTT. Translated, it gives CASLRAWLQGEKTGELFF.

V and J are TRBV28 and TRBJ2-1, with D perhaps matching TRBD1 (6 bases). V was cut by 2 bases and J by 5 bases, with 10 bases left in between. The CDR3 is 14 amino acids. Germline V CDR1 and CDR2: MDHEN, SYDVKM. This CDR3 reads CASSLRQANNEQFF. The CDR3 bases are TGTGCCAGCAGTTTACGACAGGCGAACAATGAGCAGTTCTTC.

The CDR3 spells CASSAFSGGHYEQYF. The CDR3 nucleotides read TGTGCCAGCAGCGCTTTTAGCGGGGGTCACTACGAGCAGTACTTC. The chain uses TRBV9 and TRBJ2-7; 9 positions agree with TRBD2. The CDR3 is made up of 15 amino acids. CDR1 is SGDLS, CDR2 YYNGEE, per germline. J was trimmed by 3 bases and V by 3 bases; bases with no gene match: 7.

V is TRBV7-9 and J is TRBJ2-3, with TRBD1 as a possible D gene (6 bases). Between the trimmed V and J ends, which lost 5 bases and 5 bases, there was a span of 17 bases. Germline CDR1 and CDR2: SEHNR and FQNEAQ (reference sequence). There are 15 residues in the CDR3. Here the CDR3 DNA reads TGTGCCAGCAGCATCGAGACAGGTCTGAAAGATACGCAGTATTTT. Translated, it gives CASSIETGLKDTQYF.

The V and J genes are TRBV7-8 and TRBJ1-3; D gene ambiguous. This CDR3 spans 14 amino acids. The germline V gene encodes CDR1 SGHVS and CDR2 FQNEAQ. V was shortened by 5 bases and J by 0 bases, with 8 bases between the two germline ends. The CDR3 loop is CASSPEYSGNTIYF. The CDR3 region has the DNA TGTGCCAGCAGCCCGGAGTACTCTGGAAACACCATATATTTT.

The V and J genes are TRBV4-1 and TRBJ1-6, with a tentative D call TRBD1 (6 bases). The CDR3 length is 15 residues. Germline-derived CDR1 and CDR2 are MGHRA and YSYEKL. The V and J ends lost 7 bases and 5 bases respectively, with 15 bases between them. CDR3 in DNA: TGCGCCAGCACCACGGAAGACAGGAATAATTCACCCCTCCACTTT. This codes for CASTTEDRNNSPLHF.

The gene calls are TRBV14 and TRBJ1-1, with unresolved D. The CDR3 sequence is 13 residues long. The germline CDR1 and CDR2 sequences are SGHDN and FVKESK. With 1 base removed from V and 4 bases from J, the gap between germline ends came to 7 bases. The CDR3: CASSQVMGTEAFF. CDR3 in DNA: TGTGCCAGCAGCCAAGTAATGGGCACTGAAGCTTTCTTT.

The chain is built from TRBV7-3 and TRBJ2-5; TRBD2 matches 7 bases. Germline-derived CDR1 and CDR2 are SGHTA and FQGTGA. The CDR3 loop spans 16 amino acids. V lost 5 bases, J lost 2 bases, and 11 bases stayed unmatched. The CDR3 DNA reads TGTGCCAGCAGCGCTTCCTCGGGACTACTGCAAGAGACCCAGTACTTC. Its translation is CASSASSGLLQETQYF.

This chain joins TRBV27 and TRBJ2-2, with unresolved D. Germline V gene sequence: CDR1 MNHEY, CDR2 SMNVEV (reference sequence). The CDR3 is made up of 13 amino acids. Trimming shortened V by 5 bases and J by 7 bases, and 11 bases separated the two germline ends. In DNA, the CDR3 is TGTGCCAGCAGTGCAAACACCATCGGGGAGCTGTTTTTT. Protein product: CASSANTIGELFF.

The rearrangement links TRBV28 to TRBJ2-7, with D unclear. CDR3 length equals 11 residues. Germline CDR1 and CDR2: MDHEN and SYDVKM. Trimming shortened V by 6 bases and J by 6 bases, and 9 bases separated the two germline ends. CDR3 nucleotides: TGTGCCAGCAGCATCAGTTTCGAGCAGTACTTC. Protein: CASSISFEQYF. The whole variable domain, remainder taken from reference TRBV28 and TRBJ2-7, is DVKVTQSSRYLVKRTGEKVFLECVQDMDHENMFWYRQDPGLGLRLIYFSYDVKMKEKGDIPEGYSVSREKKERFSLILESASTNQTSMYLCASSISFEQYFGPGTRLTVT.

This chain links TRBV4-3 with TRBJ2-6, with D maybe TRBD1 (6 bases). The CDR3 totals 16 residues. Looked up from germline, CDR1 is LGHNA and CDR2 is YSLEER. V was pared by 1 base and J by 5 bases, with 12 bases between. DNA of the CDR3: TGCGCCAGCAGCCAAGTAGCCCAGGGGCGGGCCAACGTCCTGACTTTC. This codes for CASSQVAQGRANVLTF.

The CDR3 reads CASSFSGSQQPQHF. The CDR3 coding sequence is TGTGCCAGCAGTTTTTCAGGGTCGCAGCAGCCCCAGCATTTT. V is TRBV27 and J is TRBJ1-5, with D possibly being TRBD1 (5 bases). Trimming took 3 bases from V and 7 from J, leaving 13 bases between them. The germline CDR1 and CDR2 sequences are MNHEY and SMNVEV (reference sequence). The CDR3 runs to 14 residues.

The count of this clone is one. V is TRBV6-5 and J is TRBJ2-7; 11 bases are a match to TRBD1. The CDR3 loop spans 15 amino acids. V was clipped by 0 bases and J by 3 bases; unmatched bases: 1. The germline V gene has CDR1 MNHEY and CDR2 SVGAGI. This chain's CDR3 is CASSYSGTGGYEQYF. The CDR3, as DNA: TGTGCCAGCAGTTACTCTGGGACAGGGGGCTACGAGCAGTACTTC.

This chain connects TRBV19 to TRBJ2-5; D is perhaps TRBD2 (5 bases). Looked up from germline, CDR1 is LNHDA and CDR2 is SQIVND (reference sequence). This CDR3 region has 12 residues. The V gene lost 6 bases and the J gene lost 5 bases, with 10 bases spanning the gap. The CDR3 DNA sequence: TGTGCCAGTAGGAAGGAGGCGGAGACCCAGTACTTC. Amino acids: CASRKEAETQYF.